These 27 T cell receptor beta chains came from one sample sequenced in a study of T-cell reconstitution after alpha-beta-depleted transplantation in children (dated by TCRdb to about 2016). The treatment or condition label, read with the paper, signifies: allogeneic hematopoietic cell transplantation with graft depleted of TCRalphabeta T cells and CD19 B cells. Receptor amplification or capture employed PCR. Sequencing used an Illumina HiSeq 2500. TCR library preparation used molecular barcoding, with unique molecular identifiers applied to normalize quantification of the TCRbeta repertoire. In-frame beta chains were kept once TCRdb had trimmed the public reads at Q25 with fastp and called clones with MiXCR. Identical CDR3 proteins give one entry, which carries the most common genes and DNA. In this sample the table shows 300,000 to 400,000 distinct CDR3 sequences, approximately 23% of which occur a single time. Jointly, the top ten make up 9.5% to 12% of the sample.

The sample consisted of PBMCs, mostly from graft donor cells, taken 180 days after TCRalphabeta/CD19-depleted stem cell transplant. The receptor set was obtained from a male patient aged 10 to 17 who had a stem cell transplant for acute lymphoblastic leukemia, so the T cells may come from the graft donor.

This clonotype was seen many times. The J gene is TRBJ2-1, the V gene TRBV20-1; a possible D gene is TRBD2 (6 bases). From germline, CDR1 is DFQATT and CDR2 SNEGSKA (reference sequence). CDR3 length equals 14 residues. Trimming took 1 base from V and 2 from J, leaving 9 bases between them. The CDR3 here is CSARGLAPYNEQFF. The CDR3 DNA is TGCAGTGCTAGAGGGCTAGCGCCCTACAATGAGCAGTTCTTC.

This clonotype was seen many times. CDR3 protein: CASSFPSGGQGPYEQYF. In nucleotides, the CDR3 is TGCGCCAGCAGCTTCCCCAGTGGGGGACAGGGCCCTTACGAGCAGTACTTC. The genes are TRBV5-1 and TRBJ2-7; TRBD1 agrees at 9 bases. V shed 2 bases and J 4 bases; nucleotides not matched to a gene: 13. CDR3 length: 17 residues. Per the germline V gene, CDR1 is SGHRS and CDR2 is YFSETQ.

The chain carries TRBV4-1 and TRBJ2-6; the D gene could be TRBD1 or TRBD2 (5 bases each). The V gene lost 0 bases and the J gene lost 0 bases, with 21 bases spanning the gap. CDR1 MGHRA and CDR2 YSYEKL come from the germline V gene. This CDR3 spans 21 amino acids. The CDR3 region is CASSQDPAGRRVVSGANVLTF. DNA for the CDR3: TGCGCCAGCAGCCAAGATCCGGCAGGGAGACGGGTGGTCTCTGGGGCCAACGTCCTGACTTTC.

The gene calls are TRBV7-3 and TRBJ2-3; D is unclear. The germline V gene has CDR1 SGHTA and CDR2 FQGTGA. This CDR3 region has 16 residues. V was trimmed by 5 bases and J by 1 base, leaving 16 bases between them. The CDR3 DNA reads as TGTGCCAGCAGCGCCCGAGGAGCCCCCGGCACAGATACGCAGTATTTT. It codes for CASSARGAPGTDTQYF.

This clonotype turned up a few times. This sequence joins TRBV29-1 and TRBJ2-7; tentatively, D is TRBD1 (6 bases). V lost 6 bases, J lost 3 bases, and 12 bases lay in between. Looked up from germline, CDR1 is SQVTM and CDR2 is ANQGSEA. This CDR3 region has 12 residues. Here the CDR3 reads CSVDTGFYEQYF. Here the CDR3 DNA reads TGCAGCGTGGATACAGGGTTCTACGAGCAGTACTTC.

Turning to this clonotype: Its ends do not fully match the called genes, so a read error is possible. The chain combines TRBV13 with TRBJ2-2, with 9 bases identical to TRBD1. Germline CDR1 PRHDT, CDR2 FYEKMQ (reference sequence). This CDR3 is built from 16 residues. The chain's CDR3 is CASSVGQGTNTGELFF. CDR3 nucleotides: TGTGCCAGCAGCGTAGGACAGGGGACGAACACCGGGGAGCTGTTTTTT. The variable domain in full, completed from reference TRBV13 and TRBJ2-2, reads AAGVIQSPRHLIKEKRETATLKCYPIPRHDTVYWYQQGPGQDPQFLISFYEKMQSDKGSIPDRFSAQQFSDYHSELNMSSLELGDSALYFCASSVGQGTNTGELFFGEGSRLTVL.

This chain links TRBV29-1 with TRBJ2-3, with D unclear. Trimming pared 0 bases from V and 1 base from J, leaving 11 bases between. Germline CDR1 is SQVTM and CDR2 is ANQGSEA. The CDR3 covers 15 residues. Written as DNA, the CDR3 is TGCAGCGTTGAAGAATCGGGCCTCGGCACAGATACGCAGTATTTT. This sequence encodes CSVEESGLGTDTQYF.

As regards this clonotype: One base away lies a much larger clone, so this may be a sequencing read error. The rearrangement uses TRBV5-1 and TRBJ2-1; D may be TRBD1 (6 bases). Germline CDR1 reads SGHRS; CDR2 reads YFSETQ. The CDR3 has 15 residues. CDR3 DNA sequence: TGCGCCAGCAGCTTGGGGGGGCGGCCCTACAATGAGCCGTTCTTC. Translating gives CASSLGGRPYNEPFF.

This clonotype was seen a few times. This chain joins TRBV10-3 and TRBJ1-5; 7 bases fit TRBD1. J was trimmed by 13 bases and V by 3 bases; bases with no gene match: 6. This CDR3 comprises 12 residues. Per germline, CDR1 ENHRY and CDR2 SYGVKD. Written as DNA, the CDR3 is TGTGCCATCAGTGACCGAGGGACAGAACAGCATTTT. It specifies CAISDRGTEQHF.

In its sample, this clonotype was seen a few times. The chain couples TRBV6-9 to TRBJ1-1; D unclear. In germline, CDR1 is MNHGY, CDR2 SVAAGI. V gave up 4 bases and J gave up 0 bases, with 6 bases separating them. This CDR3 has 13 amino acids. Here the CDR3 DNA reads TGTGCCAGCAGTTCTTATATGAACACTGAAGCTTTCTTT. Translating it yields CASSSYMNTEAFF.

V and J are TRBV14 and TRBJ2-7; 9 bases match TRBD1. The CDR3 is 20 amino acids. J gave up 3 bases and V 3 bases, and 21 bases lay outside the gene matches. Germline loops: CDR1 SGHDN, CDR2 FVKESK. CDR3 sequence reads: CASSQKGVGTGIDLSYEQYF. In nucleotides, the CDR3 is TGTGCCAGCAGCCAGAAAGGCGTCGGGACAGGGATAGACCTGAGCTACGAGCAGTACTTC.

The genes are TRBV13 and TRBJ1-2, with D unresolved. This CDR3 contains 15 residues. V was pared by 1 base and J by 5 bases, with 14 bases between. From germline, CDR1 is PRHDT and CDR2 FYEKMQ (reference sequence). CDR3 DNA: TGTGCCAGCAGCTTAGCGCTCCGTCTGGGGTATGGCTACACCTTC. Protein sequence: CASSLALRLGYGYTF.

There are a few counts of this clonotype. This rearrangement joins TRBV3-1 to TRBJ2-7, with unresolved D. The CDR3 is 13 residues long. Per the germline V gene, CDR1 is LGHDT and CDR2 is YNNKEL (reference sequence). V was cut by 2 bases and J by 7 bases, with 12 bases left in between. CDR3 region: CASSQPPLGEQYF. DNA for the CDR3: TGTGCCAGCAGCCAACCTCCCCTGGGGGAGCAGTACTTC.

The rearrangement joins TRBV7-7 to TRBJ2-5; 8 nucleotides line up with TRBD2. The CDR3 spans 15 residues. Trimming took 2 bases from V and 9 from J; bases not matched to a gene: 11. The germline gives CDR1 SSHAT, CDR2 FNYEAQ (reference sequence). CDR3 bases: TGTGCCAGCAGCTTATTCCCCGGACTAGCTCAGGCCCAGTACTTC. Its protein is CASSLFPGLAQAQYF. Full variable domain (remainder filled in from reference TRBV7-7 and TRBJ2-5): GAGVSQSPRYKVTKRGQDVTLRCDPISSHATLYWYQQALGQGPEFLTYFNYEAQPDKSGLPSDRFSAERPEGSISTLTIQRTEQRDSAMYRCASSLFPGLAQAQYFGPGTRLLVL.

This clonotype was found a few times. The V gene is TRBV4-2, the J gene TRBJ2-4; 7 nucleotides align to TRBD2. The germline gives CDR1 LGHNA, CDR2 YNFKEQ. V shed 3 bases, J shed 1 base, and the junction held 3 bases outside the gene matches. This CDR3 has 15 residues. The CDR3 is CASSHGGGAKNIQYF. In DNA, the CDR3 is TGTGCCAGCAGCCACGGGGGAGGGGCCAAAAACATTCAGTACTTC.

The CDR3 reads CSARGIAGPYNEQFF. CDR3 bases: TGCAGTGCTAGAGGGATAGCGGGCCCCTACAATGAGCAGTTCTTC. The chain employs TRBV20-1 and TRBJ2-1; the match to TRBD2 covers 7 bases. V was pared by 1 base and J by 2 bases, with 5 bases of the junction left unmatched. The V gene's germline CDR1 is DFQATT and CDR2 SNEGSKA (reference sequence). The CDR3 runs to 15 residues.

The rearrangement joins TRBV21-1 to TRBJ2-2; the table names TRBD1, a call not compared with the DNA. TRBV21-1 is marked as a pseudogene. CDR3 length: 17 amino acids. CDR3 amino acids: CASSGGRDRGVTGELFF. The CDR3 bases are TGTGCCAGCAGCGGAGGCCGGGACAGGGGAGTCACCGGGGAGCTGTTTTTT.

The chain links TRBV9 to TRBJ2-7; the D gene is possibly TRBD1 (5 bases). The germline gives CDR1 SGDLS, CDR2 YYNGEE. The V end was cut by 0 bases, the J end by 0 bases, with 10 bases between. This CDR3 is built from 15 residues. The CDR3 DNA is TGTGCCAGCAGCGTAGGGGCAGGGTACTCCTACGAGCAGTACTTC. It specifies CASSVGAGYSYEQYF.

This chain uses TRBV18 with TRBJ2-1; 15 positions match TRBD2. The trim removed 8 bases at V and 0 bases at J, leaving 17 bases unmatched. Germline values: CDR1 KGHSH, CDR2 LQKENI. CDR3 length: 21 amino acids. The CDR3 nucleotides read TGTGCCAGCCAGATATTCCCCGGACTAGCGGGAGGGCCCGGCTCCTACAATGAGCAGTTCTTC. Its translation: CASQIFPGLAGGPGSYNEQFF.

This rearrangement joins TRBV7-6 to TRBJ2-3; D uncertain. This CDR3 has 13 amino acids. The V end lost 1 base, the J end lost 5 bases, and 7 bases lay between the germline ends. CDR1 and CDR2 from the germline V gene are SGHVS and FNYEAQ. The CDR3 sequence: CASSLVLGDTQYF. The CDR3 DNA reads TGTGCCAGCAGCTTAGTACTGGGAGATACGCAGTATTTT.

This clonotype was picked up a small number of times. The V gene is TRBV25-1, the J gene TRBJ2-1; 8 nucleotides align to TRBD2. V lost 6 bases to trimming and J lost 0 bases; unmatched junction nucleotides: 4. Germline assignment: CDR1 MGHDK and CDR2 SYGVNS. The CDR3 spans 15 residues. CDR3 sequence: CASRLAGSSYNEQFF. In DNA form, the CDR3 reads TGTGCCAGCAGGCTAGCGGGCAGCTCCTACAATGAGCAGTTCTTC.

This clonotype appeared a few times. J is TRBJ1-2 and V is TRBV20-1; 10 bases are a match to TRBD1. The length of the CDR3 is 12 residues. J lost 8 bases, V lost 6 bases, and 6 bases had no gene match. Germline-derived CDR1 and CDR2 are DFQATT and SNEGSKA (reference sequence). The CDR3 protein is CSARQGARGYTF. CDR3 nucleotide sequence: TGCAGTGCAAGACAGGGGGCAAGGGGCTACACCTTC.

This chain links TRBV20-1 with TRBJ2-3; 8 positions agree with TRBD2. The germline CDR1 and CDR2 sequences are DFQATT and SNEGSKA (reference sequence). With 1 base clipped from V and 2 bases from J, the junction kept 5 bases outside the gene matches. This CDR3 is 15 amino acids long. The CDR3 loop reads CSARGLAGYTDTQYF. As DNA, the CDR3 is TGCAGTGCTAGAGGGCTAGCGGGTTACACAGATACGCAGTATTTT.

J is TRBJ2-5 and V is TRBV10-3, with 7 bases fitting TRBD1. Germline V gene data show CDR1 as ENHRY and CDR2 as SYGVKD. J was trimmed by 5 bases and V by 6 bases; bases with no gene match: 9. The CDR3 spans 14 residues. The CDR3 nucleotides read TGTGCCATCAGAAAGAGACAGGGCGGGGAGACCCAGTACTTC. Its protein is CAIRKRQGGETQYF.

This clonotype came up a few times. The chain is built from TRBV7-6 and TRBJ1-1; D ambiguous. From germline, CDR1 is SGHVS and CDR2 FNYEAQ. V lost 1 base and J lost 1, with 10 bases in between. The CDR3 loop spans 15 amino acids. DNA of the CDR3: TGTGCCAGCAGCTTAGTGGAGGCTACGAACACTGAAGCTTTCTTT. It specifies CASSLVEATNTEAFF.

This clonotype was counted only a few times. This chain connects TRBV29-1 to TRBJ2-4; D is unclear. Germline lookup yields CDR1 SQVTM and CDR2 ANQGSEA. This CDR3 region has 13 residues. Between the trimmed V and J ends, which lost 6 bases and 0 bases, there was a span of 9 bases. The CDR3, as DNA: TGCAGCGTACGGGCCTCAGCCAAAAACATTCAGTACTTC. It yields the protein CSVRASAKNIQYF.

The sample holds a few counts of this clonotype. This sequence joins TRBV5-6 and TRBJ2-2, with D possibly matching TRBD2 (6 bases). The CDR3 is 15 residues long. Germline V CDR1 and CDR2: SGHDT, YYEEEE. The V and J ends lost 0 bases and 3 bases respectively, with 9 bases between them. This CDR3 is CASSLEEGYTGELFF. CDR3 coding DNA: TGTGCCAGCAGCTTGGAGGAGGGATACACCGGGGAGCTGTTTTTT.